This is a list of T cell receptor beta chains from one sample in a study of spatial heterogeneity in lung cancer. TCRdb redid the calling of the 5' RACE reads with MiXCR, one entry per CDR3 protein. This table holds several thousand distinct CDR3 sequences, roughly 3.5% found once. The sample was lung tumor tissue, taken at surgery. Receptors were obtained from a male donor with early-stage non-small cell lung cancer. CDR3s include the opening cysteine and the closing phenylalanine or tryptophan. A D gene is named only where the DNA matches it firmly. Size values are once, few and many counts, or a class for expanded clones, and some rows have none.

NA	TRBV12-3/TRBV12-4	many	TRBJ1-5	CASSFGYLEPQHF	TGTGCCAGCAGTTTTGGGTATTTGGAGCCCCAGCATTTT
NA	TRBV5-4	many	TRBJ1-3	CASSPGKSGNTIYF	TGTGCCAGCAGCCCAGGGAAATCAGGAAACACCATATATTTT
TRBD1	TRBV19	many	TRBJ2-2	CASRAGTGDTGELFF	TGTGCCAGTAGGGCCGGGACAGGGGACACCGGGGAGCTGTTTTTT
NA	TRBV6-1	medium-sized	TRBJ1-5	CASSEAGSLYSNQPQHF	TGTGCCAGCAGTGAAGCAGGGAGCCTTTATAGCAATCAGCCCCAGCATTTT
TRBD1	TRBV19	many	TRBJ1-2	CASSSSGQGGNYGYTF	TGTGCCAGTAGTTCCTCTGGACAGGGGGGCAACTATGGCTACACCTTC
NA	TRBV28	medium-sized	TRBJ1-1	CASRSGRAKTNTEAFF	TGTGCCAGCAGAAGCGGACGGGCGAAAACGAACACTGAAGCTTTCTTT
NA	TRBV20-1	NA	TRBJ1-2	CSAWELNYGYTF	TGCAGTGCTTGGGAACTTAACTATGGCTACACCTTC
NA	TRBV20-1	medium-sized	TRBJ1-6	CSARASAGSMDSPLHF	TGCAGTGCTAGAGCGTCGGCAGGGAGTATGGATTCACCCCTCCACTTT
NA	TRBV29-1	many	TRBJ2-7	CSATGYFRTTYEQYF	TGCAGCGCTACCGGATATTTTAGGACTACCTACGAGCAGTACTTC
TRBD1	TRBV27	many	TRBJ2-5	CASSLDRGQLETQYF	TGTGCCAGCAGTCTAGACAGGGGGCAGCTAGAGACCCAGTACTTC
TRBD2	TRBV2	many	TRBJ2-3	CASKMLGGTDTQYF	TGTGCCAGCAAGATGCTGGGGGGGACAGATACGCAGTATTTT
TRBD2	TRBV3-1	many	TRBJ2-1	CASSTSFSGNYNEQFF	TGTGCCAGCAGCACGAGCTTTAGCGGGAACTACAATGAGCAGTTCTTC
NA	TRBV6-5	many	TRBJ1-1	CASSSSRGRGTEAFF	TGTGCCAGCAGTTCTTCCAGGGGCAGAGGCACTGAAGCTTTCTTT
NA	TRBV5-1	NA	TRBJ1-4	CASSFTDSNNEKLFF	TGCGCCAGCAGCTTTACAGATTCAAATAATGAAAAACTGTTTTTT
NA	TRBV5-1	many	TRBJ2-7	CASSLWTESSYEQYF	TGCGCCAGCAGCCTATGGACAGAGAGCTCCTACGAGCAGTACTTC
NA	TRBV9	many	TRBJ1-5	CASSVGTNQPQHF	TGTGCCAGCAGCGTAGGGACGAATCAGCCCCAGCATTTT
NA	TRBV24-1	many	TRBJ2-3	CATSEGVGDTQYF	TGTGCCACCAGCGAAGGAGTAGGGGATACGCAGTATTTT
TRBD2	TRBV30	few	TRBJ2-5	CAWSVGSGGPSQYF	TGTGCCTGGAGTGTAGGTAGCGGGGGCCCAAGCCAGTACTTC
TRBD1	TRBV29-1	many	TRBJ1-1	CSASTGDAEAFF	TGCAGCGCATCGACAGGGGACGCTGAAGCTTTCTTT
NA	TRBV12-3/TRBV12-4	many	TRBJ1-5	CASSLGNHQPQHF	TGTGCCAGCAGTTTAGGGAATCATCAGCCCCAGCATTTT
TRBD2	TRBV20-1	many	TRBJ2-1	CSASPTSGFQSSYNEQFF	TGCAGTGCTTCTCCGACTAGCGGTTTTCAGAGCTCCTACAATGAGCAGTTCTTC
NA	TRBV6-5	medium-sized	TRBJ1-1	CASGHEAFF	TGTGCCAGCGGCCATGAAGCTTTCTTT
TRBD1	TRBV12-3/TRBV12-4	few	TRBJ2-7	CASSWTGGNYEQYF	TGTGCCAGCAGTTGGACAGGGGGTAACTACGAGCAGTACTTC
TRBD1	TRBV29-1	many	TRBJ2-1	CSVEGEGTGSYNEQFF	TGCAGCGTTGAAGGGGAAGGGACAGGGTCCTACAATGAGCAGTTCTTC